Sequencing of this T cell receptor (beta chain) was carried out in a study of human T cells and chemical hapten exposure. TCRdb fed the RACE reads into MiXCR, producing one record per CDR3 protein. The profile shows approximately 74,000 distinct CDR3 sequences, about 32% of them singletons. General observations from the study: Donors in the study had alopecia, meaning their immune response may differ from healthy people's. TCRs above 1 in 1000 frequency did not change with DPC sensitization.

With respect to this clonotype: The antigen remains unidentified.

Documented time point: patch test 1, 2 weeks after DPC sensitization. As for treatment: therapeutic diphenylcyclopropenone sensitization with weekly scalp DPC. Each patch test followed a blood draw. Trimming took off 6 bases at V and 3 bases at J, with 24 bases between the two ends. CDR3 length equals 18 residues. CDR1 is MNHEY and CDR2 is SVGAGI in the germline V gene. Specimen: whole blood, collected in connection with sensitization to the hapten diphenylcyclopropenone (DPC). This receptor was obtained from a man aged 40-49 years with alopecia areata. Some clones in this sample may be carry-over from other donors' samples. This rearrangement joins TRBV6-5 to TRBJ2-1, with D possibly matching TRBD2 (6 bases). CDR3 sequence: CASSAGGLQLRSYNEQFF. CDR3 coding DNA: TGTGCCAGCAGCGCCGGAGGGCTCCAACTTAGGAGCTACAATGAGCAGTTCTTC.